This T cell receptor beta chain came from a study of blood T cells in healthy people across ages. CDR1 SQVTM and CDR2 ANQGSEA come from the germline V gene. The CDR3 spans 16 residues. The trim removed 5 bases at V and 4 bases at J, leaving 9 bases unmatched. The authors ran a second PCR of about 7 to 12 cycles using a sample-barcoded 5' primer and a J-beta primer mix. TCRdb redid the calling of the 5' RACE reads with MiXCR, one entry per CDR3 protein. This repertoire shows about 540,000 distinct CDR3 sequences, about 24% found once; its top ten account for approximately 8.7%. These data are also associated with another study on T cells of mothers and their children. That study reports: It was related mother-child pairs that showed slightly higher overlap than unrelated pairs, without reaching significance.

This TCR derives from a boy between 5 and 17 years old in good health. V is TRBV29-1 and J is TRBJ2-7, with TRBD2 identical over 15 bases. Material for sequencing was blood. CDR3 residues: CSVTKEGTSGRYEQYF. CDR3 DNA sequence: TGCAGCGTTACTAAGGAAGGGACTAGCGGGAGGTACGAGCAGTACTTC.